The 23 T cell receptor beta chains presented below share a single source sample, sequenced in a study of CD8 T cells in Susac syndrome. After extraction with the RNeasy kit, roughly 0.45 to 1 ug of the RNA was reverse transcribed using random hexamers. TCRdb re-derived calls from the immunoSEQ multiplex PCR reads in MiXCR, one entry per CDR3 protein. Here the sample spans 180,000 or so distinct CDR3 sequences, roughly 94% being singletons. Sample: CD4+ T cells from PBMCs. Source of these receptors: a human donor in good health.

The chain joins TRBV19 to TRBJ1-1; D unclear. Looked up from germline, CDR1 is LNHDA and CDR2 is SQIVND (reference sequence). V dropped 3 bases and J dropped 0 bases, with 11 bases sitting between them. The CDR3 runs to 15 residues. In nucleotides, the CDR3 is TGTGCCAGTAGTATTGGCGTAGGTTTGAACACTGAAGCTTTCTTT. As protein: CASSIGVGLNTEAFF. Full variable domain (outside the CDR3, taken from reference TRBV19 and TRBJ1-1): DGGITQSPKYLFRKEGQNVTLSCEQNLNHDAMYWYRQDPGQGLRLIYYSQIVNDFQKGDIAEGYSVSREKKESFPLTVTSAQKNPTAFYLCASSIGVGLNTEAFFGQGTRLTVV.

The chain joins TRBV6-2 or TRBV6-3 to TRBJ1-6; no definite D call. V lost 5 bases to trimming and J lost 6 bases, with 5 bases between them. Germline V CDR1 and CDR2: MNHEY, SVGEGT. The CDR3 extends over 12 amino acids. CDR3 amino acids: CASSRGNSPLHF. The CDR3 DNA follows: TGTGCCAGCAGTCGAGGTAATTCACCCCTCCACTTT.

V and J are TRBV12-3 or TRBV12-4 and TRBJ1-2, with D possibly TRBD1 on 6 matching bases. V was clipped by 2 bases and J by 6 bases, with 13 bases between them. The CDR3 spans 14 residues. In DNA, the CDR3 is TGTGCCAGCAGTTTATGGGGCAGGGGTGATGGCTACACCTTC. It is translated as CASSLWGRGDGYTF.

The V and J genes are TRBV20-1 and TRBJ2-5, with 7 bases that match TRBD1. This CDR3 region has 11 residues. The junction had 2 bases not matched to a gene; V was cut back by 4 bases and J by 6 bases. CDR1 is DFQATT, CDR2 SNEGSKA, per germline (reference sequence). The CDR3 nucleotides read TGCAGTGCTAAAGGGGGCAAGACCCAGTACTTC. Translation: CSAKGGKTQYF.

This clonotype appeared once. The chain couples TRBV20-1 to TRBJ2-4, with TRBD2 matching 8 bases. This CDR3 comprises 14 residues. Trimming at V came to 5 bases and at J to 8 bases, leaving 11 bases not matched to a gene. The V gene's germline CDR1 is DFQATT and CDR2 SNEGSKA (reference sequence). CDR3 nucleotides: TGCAGTGCTGTAGCGGGGAGCGGGGTGGACATTCAGTACTTC. Translated: CSAVAGSGVDIQYF.

This chain links TRBV12-5 with TRBJ2-1, with 10 bases fitting TRBD1. The V gene end was trimmed by 6 bases and the J gene end by 4 bases; junction bases not matched to a gene: 15. CDR3 length: 18 residues. CDR1 is LGHNT, CDR2 FRNRAP, per germline. The CDR3 is CASGFVVSGQGRYNEQFF. Written as DNA, the CDR3 is TGTGCTAGTGGCTTTGTGGTATCGGGACAGGGGCGATACAATGAGCAGTTCTTC.

The CDR3 spells CGGTEAFF. The CDR3 bases are TGCGGGGGCACTGAAGCTTTCTTT. This chain links TRBV20-1 with TRBJ1-1, with D perhaps TRBD1 (5 bases). The germline CDR1 and CDR2 sequences are DFQATT and SNEGSKA (reference sequence). This CDR3 has 8 residues.

This chain connects TRBV12-3 or TRBV12-4 to TRBJ2-4, with TRBD1 matching over 7 bases. This CDR3 contains 15 residues. V was clipped by 4 bases and J by 8 bases; unmatched bases: 11. Here the CDR3 reads CASSSGQSENDIQYF. For the CDR3, the DNA is TGTGCCAGCAGTTCGGGACAGTCAGAAAATGACATTCAGTACTTC.

This chain joins TRBV5-1 and TRBJ2-5, with 14 nucleotides matching TRBD2. With V trimmed by 3 bases and J by 4 bases, 5 bases remained unmatched. The germline CDR1 and CDR2 sequences are SGHRS and YFSETQ. This CDR3 has 16 residues. CDR3 region: CASSSGLAGGIETQYF. CDR3 in DNA: TGCGCCAGCAGCTCCGGACTAGCGGGAGGAATAGAGACCCAGTACTTC.

This clonotype has a single count. V is TRBV3-1 and J is TRBJ2-5; D may be TRBD1 (5 bases). V was shortened by 6 bases and J by 5 bases, with 10 bases between the two germline ends. The CDR3 runs to 12 residues. Germline V gene data show CDR1 as LGHDT and CDR2 as YNNKEL (reference sequence). The DNA for the CDR3 is TGTGCCAGCAGTGGGGCGAAGGAGACCCAGTACTTC. Residues: CASSGAKETQYF.

This clonotype showed up just once. The gene calls are TRBV20-1 and TRBJ2-2; D ambiguous. V was clipped by 7 bases and J by 4 bases, with 10 bases between them. This CDR3 spans 12 amino acids. Germline-derived CDR1 and CDR2 are DFQATT and SNEGSKA (reference sequence). CDR3 nucleotide sequence: TGCAGTGTAAGACTGATCACCGGGGAGCTGTTTTTT. It encodes CSVRLITGELFF.

The rearrangement uses TRBV29-1 and TRBJ1-2; a weak D match, TRBD1 (6 bases). Germline values: CDR1 SQVTM, CDR2 ANQGSEA. V was cut by 7 bases and J by 11 bases, with 17 bases left in between. This CDR3 comprises 11 residues. CDR3 in amino acids: CSARTELEYTF. For the CDR3, the DNA is TGCAGCGCTCGGACAGAGCTAGAGTACACCTTC.

This clonotype appeared a single time. This chain joins TRBV6-1 and TRBJ1-5; tentatively, D is TRBD1 (6 bases). The V gene lost 7 bases and the J gene lost 2 bases, with 21 bases spanning the gap. Germline CDR1 is MNHNS and CDR2 is SASEGT. This CDR3 is built from 17 residues. CDR3 coding DNA: TGTGCCAGCACCCACAGGGTGCATTACCTTTGCAATCAGCCCCAGCATTTT. Its protein product is CASTHRVHYLCNQPQHF.

This clonotype has just one count. The rearrangement joins TRBV5-1 to TRBJ1-6, with 8 bases matching TRBD1. The ends lost 2 bases at V and 5 bases at J; junction bases unmatched: 6. CDR1 and CDR2 from the germline V gene are SGHRS and YFSETQ. This CDR3 is built from 16 residues. The CDR3 spells CASSFTAGGNNSPLHF. DNA for the CDR3: TGCGCCAGCAGCTTTACTGCAGGGGGCAATAATTCACCCCTCCACTTT.

The chain uses TRBV25-1 and TRBJ2-7; either TRBD1 or TRBD2 may fit D (5 bases each). This CDR3 has 12 amino acids. Trimming shortened V by 4 bases and J by 7 bases, and 11 bases separated the two germline ends. CDR1 and CDR2 (germline): MGHDK, SYGVNS. The CDR3 DNA follows: TGTGCCAGCAGTGGGGGACCGTGGGAGCAGTACGTC. Translation: CASSGGPWEQYV.

The rearrangement uses TRBV19 and TRBJ1-5; D gene unclear. Germline CDR1 and CDR2: LNHDA and SQIVND (reference sequence). V was trimmed by 7 bases and J by 0 bases, leaving 13 bases between them. The CDR3 spans 15 residues. CDR3 sequence: CASKPTPYSNQPQHF. CDR3 DNA sequence: TGTGCCAGTAAACCTACACCTTATAGCAATCAGCCCCAGCATTTT.

The chain is built from TRBV24-1 and TRBJ2-3, with 9 bases matching TRBD2. The CDR3 is 17 residues long. From germline, CDR1 is KGHDR and CDR2 SFDVKD. V trimming: 4 bases; J trimming: 0 bases; junction bases outside the gene matches: 7. CDR3 sequence reads: CATSDRASGRSTDTQYF. The DNA of the CDR3 is TGTGCCACCAGTGACCGCGCGAGCGGGAGGAGCACAGATACGCAGTATTTT.

The chain joins TRBV30 to TRBJ2-3; D gene unclear. Germline CDR1 GTSNPN, CDR2 SVGIG (reference sequence). With 5 bases removed from V and 6 bases from J, the gap between germline ends came to 15 bases. The CDR3 has 13 amino acids. The CDR3 reads CAWGQRARDTQYF. CDR3 nucleotides: TGTGCCTGGGGTCAACGGGCCCGGGATACGCAGTATTTT.

The V call is TRBV6-1, the J call TRBJ2-3, with TRBD1 matching over 9 bases. J gave up 8 bases and V 8 bases, and 5 bases lay outside the gene matches. Germline V gene data show CDR1 as MNHNS and CDR2 as SASEGT. The CDR3 length is 12 residues. The DNA of the CDR3 is TGTGCCAGCGGGACAGGGACCAGTACGCAGTATTTT. This gives the protein CASGTGTSTQYF.

This clonotype was detected only once. The rearrangement links TRBV20-1 to TRBJ2-6; D may be TRBD1 or TRBD2 (5 bases each). Germline CDR1 DFQATT, CDR2 SNEGSKA (reference sequence). Trimming cost V 6 bases and J 0 bases, with 15 bases left between them. The CDR3 loop spans 16 amino acids. The CDR3 nucleotides read TGCAGTGCAGAAGAGATGGGGACCTCTGGGGCCAACGTCCTGACTTTC. It translates to CSAEEMGTSGANVLTF.

The rearrangement links TRBV29-1 to TRBJ2-7; 8 bases line up with TRBD1. With 4 bases clipped from V and 3 bases from J, the junction kept 2 bases outside the gene matches. CDR1 and CDR2 (germline): SQVTM, ANQGSEA. The CDR3 extends over 12 amino acids. The CDR3, as DNA: TGCAGCGTTGTAACAGGGGGCTACGAGCAGTACTTC. This encodes CSVVTGGYEQYF.

The genes are TRBV11-2 and TRBJ2-7; D might be TRBD2 (6 bases). This CDR3 comprises 14 residues. The V gene's germline CDR1 is SGHAT and CDR2 FQNNGV. V lost 0 bases to trimming and J lost 3 bases, with 9 bases between them. Here the CDR3 reads CASSLDGGVYEQYV. The CDR3 DNA reads as TGTGCCAGCAGCTTAGATGGAGGGGTCTACGAGCAGTACGTC.

The J gene is TRBJ1-3, the V gene TRBV28, with D unresolved. Trimming removed 2 bases from V and 0 bases from J, with 5 bases in between. The CDR3 loop spans 14 amino acids. Looked up from germline, CDR1 is MDHEN and CDR2 is SYDVKM. In DNA, the CDR3 is TGTGCCAGCAGTTTACACATCTCTGGAAACACCATATATTTT. Amino acid sequence: CASSLHISGNTIYF.